The 6 T cell receptor beta chains below come from one sample, sequenced in a study of T cell changes during pregnancy in multiple sclerosis. This table comes from immunoSEQ multiplex PCR, and its TCRdb copy is limited to in-frame clones, with some not included. The table has around 37,000 clones, approximately 90% seen once; the top ten hold 20% to 30%. This material consisted of CD8+ T cells from peripheral blood mononuclear cells, taken before pregnancy. These receptors were collected from a female donor with multiple sclerosis, enrolled in a pregnancy study.

The chain uses TRBV9 and TRBJ2-1, with 15 bases aligning to TRBD2. The germline V gene encodes CDR1 SGDLS and CDR2 YYNGEE. J lost 6 bases, V lost 5 bases, and 9 bases had no gene match. The CDR3 has 17 amino acids. In DNA form, the CDR3 reads TGTGCCAGCAGAGAGGGACTAGCGGGGGGACCCACCAATGAGCAGTTCTTC. It translates to CASREGLAGGPTNEQFF.

This chain uses TRBV2 with TRBJ2-2; 8 bases are shared with TRBD2. CDR1 and CDR2 (germline): SNHLY, FYNNEI. J was trimmed by 5 bases and V by 3 bases; bases with no gene match: 8. The CDR3 is made up of 16 amino acids. This CDR3 is CASSDGRGGRTGELFF. The CDR3 DNA is TGTGCCAGCAGTGACGGCCGGGGGGGCCGGACCGGGGAGCTGTTTTTT.

The J gene is TRBJ2-7, the V gene TRBV29-1, with D maybe TRBD1 (6 bases). V lost 6 bases and J 2 bases, leaving 17 bases between the germline ends. The length of the CDR3 is 14 residues. The germline V gene has CDR1 SQVTM and CDR2 ANQGSEA. CDR3 in DNA: TGCAGCGTGTATACAGGGACCAACACCTACGAGCAGTACTTC. It specifies CSVYTGTNTYEQYF.

V and J are TRBV6-1 and TRBJ2-1; 10 bases align to TRBD2. The germline gives CDR1 MNHNS, CDR2 SASEGT. The CDR3 is made up of 17 amino acids. V was clipped by 2 bases and J by 3 bases; unmatched bases: 7. For the CDR3, the DNA is TGTGCCAGCAGTGAAAATAGCGGGGGGTTTATCTACAATGAGCAGTTCTTC. As protein: CASSENSGGFIYNEQFF.

V gene TRBV6-1 combines with J gene TRBJ1-4; 7 positions match TRBD1. The J segment lost 14 bases and the V segment lost 2 bases, leaving 5 bases of the junction unmatched. CDR3 length: 12 residues. CDR1 is MNHNS, CDR2 SASEGT, per germline. In DNA, the CDR3 is TGTGCCAGCAGTGAACCGGGACAGCCCCTGTTTTTT. Protein product: CASSEPGQPLFF.

This chain uses TRBV7-9 with TRBJ2-3, with 8 bases matching TRBD1. From germline, CDR1 is SEHNR and CDR2 FQNEAQ (reference sequence). Losses at the gene ends were 7 bases for V and 5 bases for J; bases not matched to a gene: 8. The CDR3 spans 14 residues. CDR3 amino acids: CASTSGGMIDTQYF. CDR3 bases: TGTGCCAGCACCTCAGGGGGCATGATAGATACGCAGTATTTT.